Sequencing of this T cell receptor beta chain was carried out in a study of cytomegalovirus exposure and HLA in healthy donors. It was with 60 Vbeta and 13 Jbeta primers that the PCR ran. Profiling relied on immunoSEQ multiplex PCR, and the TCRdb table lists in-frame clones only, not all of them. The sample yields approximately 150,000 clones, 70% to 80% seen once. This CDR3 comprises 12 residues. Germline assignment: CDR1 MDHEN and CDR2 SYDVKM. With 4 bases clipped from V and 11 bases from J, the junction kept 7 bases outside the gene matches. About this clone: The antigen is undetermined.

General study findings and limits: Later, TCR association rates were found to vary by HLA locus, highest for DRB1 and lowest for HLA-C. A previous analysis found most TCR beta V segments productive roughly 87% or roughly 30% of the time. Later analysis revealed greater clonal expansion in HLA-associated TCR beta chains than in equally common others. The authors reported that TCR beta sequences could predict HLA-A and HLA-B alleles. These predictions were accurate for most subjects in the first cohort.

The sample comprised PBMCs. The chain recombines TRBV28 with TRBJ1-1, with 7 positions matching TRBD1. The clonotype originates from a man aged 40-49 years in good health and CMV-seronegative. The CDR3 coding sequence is TGTGCCAGCAGTTCGGGAGAGACAGGGGCTTTCTTT. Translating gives CASSSGETGAFF.